Below, 9 T cell receptor beta chains from the same sample are listed, as sequenced in a study of blood T cell repertoires in COVID-19. TCRdb's table, derived via immunoSEQ multiplex PCR, lists solely in-frame clones and lacks some. The sample holds around 250,000 clones, approximately 84% seen once. The material sequenced was PBMCs or T cells enriched from blood (not recorded which). The receptors come from a man in his forties or fifties who had recovered from COVID-19.

This clone was observed a single time. The chain joins TRBV5-4 to TRBJ2-6, with 10 bases identical to TRBD1. Trimming at V came to 5 bases and at J to 1 base, leaving 3 bases not matched to a gene. CDR3 size: 16 residues. Germline V gene data show CDR1 as SGHNT and CDR2 as YYREEE (reference sequence). The CDR3: CASREGQGSGANVLTF. The DNA for the CDR3 is TGTGCCAGCAGGGAGGGACAGGGGTCTGGGGCCAACGTCCTGACTTTC.

This clone occurred once. This chain connects TRBV28 to TRBJ1-2; D ambiguous. The CDR3 has 13 residues. Germline assignment: CDR1 MDHEN and CDR2 SYDVKM. Trimming took off 4 bases at V and 4 bases at J, with 10 bases between the two ends. The CDR3: CASSSTYSYGYTF. In DNA form, the CDR3 reads TGTGCCAGCAGTTCAACCTACAGCTATGGCTACACCTTC.

The chain joins TRBV4-1 to TRBJ2-3; TRBD2 is a possible D gene (6 bases). The germline CDR1 and CDR2 sequences are MGHRA and YSYEKL. The CDR3 has 14 residues. Deletions cut 4 bases from V and 12 bases from J, with 20 bases between. CDR3 sequence reads: CASSPLGLGLRQYF. The CDR3, as DNA: TGCGCCAGCAGCCCCCTAGGCCTGGGACTGAGACAGTATTTT.

This rearrangement joins TRBV24-1 to TRBJ2-2; 12 nucleotides align to TRBD2. The V gene end was trimmed by 4 bases and the J gene end by 2 bases; junction bases not matched to a gene: 4. The length of the CDR3 is 17 residues. From germline, CDR1 is KGHDR and CDR2 SFDVKD. The CDR3 sequence is CATSDHGLAGNTGELFF. The CDR3 nucleotides are TGTGCCACCAGTGACCATGGACTAGCGGGAAACACCGGGGAGCTGTTTTTT.

With respect to this clone: Other DNA sequences in this sample translate to the same CDR3. The rearrangement links TRBV9 to TRBJ2-7; the D gene is possibly TRBD2 (6 bases). CDR1 and CDR2 from the germline V gene are SGDLS and YYNGEE. The CDR3 loop spans 16 amino acids. Trimming cost V 2 bases and J 6 bases, with 21 bases left between them. The CDR3 DNA reads as TGTGCCAGCAGCGTTGGGGGTGGGGAACCCGGGGGCGAGCAGTACTTC. It is translated as CASSVGGGEPGGEQYF.

CDR3: CASSQEGKTSGRVKEQYF. DNA for the CDR3: TGTGCCAGCAGCCAAGAAGGGAAGACTAGCGGGAGGGTGAAAGAGCAGTACTTC. The chain has TRBV3-1 (or the pseudogene TRBV3-2) and TRBJ2-7; 14 bases are shared with TRBD2. V lost 0 bases, J lost 7 bases, and 11 bases stayed unmatched. CDR1 and CDR2 from the germline V gene are LGHDT and YNNKEL (reference sequence). The CDR3 has 18 residues.

The chain links TRBV6-5 to TRBJ1-4; D is ambiguous. Trimming took off 2 bases at V and 11 bases at J, with 6 bases between the two ends. Germline CDR1 and CDR2: MNHEY and SVGAGI. The CDR3 consists of 11 residues. The CDR3 loop is CASSYAGKLFF. The CDR3 nucleotides read TGTGCCAGCAGTTACGCCGGGAAACTGTTTTTT.

The chain has TRBV9 and TRBJ2-1; 10 nucleotides align to TRBD2. The CDR3 covers 16 residues. CDR1 is SGDLS, CDR2 YYNGEE, per germline. The trim removed 0 bases at V and 4 bases at J, leaving 4 bases unmatched. The CDR3 nucleotides are TGTGCCAGCAGCGTAGGAATAGCGGGGGGTTACAATGAGCAGTTCTTC. Translating gives CASSVGIAGGYNEQFF.

The genes are TRBV14 and TRBJ2-7; D ambiguous. The CDR3 runs 13 residues. The germline V gene encodes CDR1 SGHDN and CDR2 FVKESK. The V and J ends lost 3 bases and 4 bases respectively, with 10 bases between them. CDR3 sequence: CASSHRIRYEQYF. CDR3 bases: TGTGCCAGCAGCCACCGTATCAGATACGAGCAGTACTTC.